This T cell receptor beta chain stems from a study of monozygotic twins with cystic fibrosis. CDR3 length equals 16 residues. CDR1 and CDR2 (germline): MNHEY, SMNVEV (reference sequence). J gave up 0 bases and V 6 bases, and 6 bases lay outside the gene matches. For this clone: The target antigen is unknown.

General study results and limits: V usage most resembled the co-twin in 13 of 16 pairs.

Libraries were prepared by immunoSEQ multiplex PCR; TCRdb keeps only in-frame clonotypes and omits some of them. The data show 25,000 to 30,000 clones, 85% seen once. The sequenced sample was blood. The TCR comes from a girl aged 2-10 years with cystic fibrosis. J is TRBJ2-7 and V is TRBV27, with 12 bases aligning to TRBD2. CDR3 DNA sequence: TGTGCCAGCAGAAATCCGACTAGCGGGGGCTCCTACGAGCAGTACTTC. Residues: CASRNPTSGGSYEQYF.